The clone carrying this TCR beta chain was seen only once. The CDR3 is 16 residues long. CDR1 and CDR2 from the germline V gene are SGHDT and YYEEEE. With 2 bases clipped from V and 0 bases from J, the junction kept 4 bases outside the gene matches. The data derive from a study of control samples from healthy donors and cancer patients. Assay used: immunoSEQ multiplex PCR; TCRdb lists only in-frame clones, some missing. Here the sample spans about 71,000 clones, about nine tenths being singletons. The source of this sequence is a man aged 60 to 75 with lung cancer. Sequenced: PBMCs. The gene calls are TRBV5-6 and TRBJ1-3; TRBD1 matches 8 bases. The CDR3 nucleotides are TGTGCCAGCAGCTTTGGGACAGGAGCCTCTGGAAACACCATATATTTT. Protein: CASSFGTGASGNTIYF.